What follows are 17 T cell receptor beta chains derived from one specimen sequenced in a study of blood T cell repertoires in COVID-19. The protocol was immunoSEQ multiplex PCR, while the TCRdb copy is restricted to in-frame clones and leaves out a portion. The sample holds 200,000 to 300,000 clones; roughly nine tenths are singletons and the top ten take under 4.5%. Sample: peripheral blood. All receptors come from a man aged 55 to 70 who had recovered from COVID-19.

The chain is built from TRBV6-5 and TRBJ2-7; possibly TRBD1 for D (6 bases). V was clipped by 2 bases and J by 0 bases, with 11 bases between them. CDR3 length equals 15 residues. The germline gives CDR1 MNHEY, CDR2 SVGAGI. CDR3 residues: CASSYPRTVSYEQYF. The CDR3 bases are TGTGCCAGCAGTTACCCTCGGACAGTCTCCTACGAGCAGTACTTC.

The chain links TRBV19 to TRBJ1-6, with D possibly matching TRBD1 (5 bases). This CDR3 is built from 14 residues. Trimming took 6 bases from V and 10 from J, leaving 16 bases between them. Germline CDR1 and CDR2: LNHDA and SQIVND (reference sequence). CDR3 residues: CASRGQGGVSPLHF. CDR3 nucleotide sequence: TGTGCCAGTAGGGGGCAGGGAGGGGTATCACCCCTCCACTTT. Variable domain in full (rest from reference TRBV19 and TRBJ1-6): DGGITQSPKYLFRKEGQNVTLSCEQNLNHDAMYWYRQDPGQGLRLIYYSQIVNDFQKGDIAEGYSVSREKKESFPLTVTSAQKNPTAFYLCASRGQGGVSPLHFGNGTRLTVT.

The chain recombines TRBV6-2 or TRBV6-3 with TRBJ2-7; no reliable D call. Trimming shortened V by 1 base and J by 3 bases, and 7 bases separated the two germline ends. Germline values: CDR1 MNHEY, CDR2 SVGEGT. The length of the CDR3 is 13 residues. Here the CDR3 reads CASSYYGHYEQYF. The CDR3 DNA follows: TGTGCCAGCAGTTACTATGGCCACTACGAGCAGTACTTC.

The chain links TRBV15 to TRBJ1-3; D may be TRBD1 (6 bases). Trimming pared 1 base from V and 0 bases from J, leaving 13 bases between. Looked up from germline, CDR1 is LNHNV and CDR2 is YYDKDF (reference sequence). The CDR3 length is 17 residues. The CDR3 DNA sequence: TGTGCCACCAGCAGAGTCTCAGGGGTTCCCTCTGGAAACACCATATATTTT. Protein product: CATSRVSGVPSGNTIYF. Full variable domain (missing parts from reference TRBV15 and TRBJ1-3): DAMVIQNPRYQVTQFGKPVTLSCSQTLNHNVMYWYQQKSSQAPKLLFHYYDKDFNNEADTPDNFQSRRPNTSFCFLDIRSPGLGDTAMYLCATSRVSGVPSGNTIYFGEGSWLTVV.

The chain carries TRBV18 and TRBJ2-1; the match to TRBD1 covers 7 bases. The germline V gene encodes CDR1 KGHSH and CDR2 LQKENI. Trimming cost V 3 bases and J 1 base; bases outside gene matches: 6. The CDR3 has 16 residues. This CDR3 reads CASSPILQGSYNEQFF. CDR3 DNA sequence: TGTGCCAGCTCACCGATTCTACAGGGGTCCTACAATGAGCAGTTCTTC. Complete variable domain (other parts from reference TRBV18 and TRBJ2-1): NAGVMQNPRHLVRRRGQEARLRCSPMKGHSHVYWYRQLPEEGLKFMVYLQKENIIDESGMPKERFSAEFPKEGPSILRIQQVVRGDSAAYFCASSPILQGSYNEQFFGPGTRLTVL.

V and J are TRBV6-1 and TRBJ2-5; D perhaps matches TRBD2 (6 bases). CDR1 and CDR2 from the germline V gene are MNHNS and SASEGT. V was pared by 1 base and J by 4 bases, with 10 bases between. The CDR3 is made up of 14 amino acids. DNA of the CDR3: TGTGCCAGCAGTGAAGAAGGTAGCGGAGAGACCCAGTACTTC. It is translated as CASSEEGSGETQYF.

The chain carries TRBV6-5 and TRBJ2-2, with 7 nucleotides matching TRBD2. Germline V gene data show CDR1 as MNHEY and CDR2 as SVGAGI. The V and J ends lost 7 bases and 0 bases, in that order; junction bases with no gene match: 5. CDR3 size: 15 residues. The CDR3 sequence: CASTKGTTNTGELFF. The CDR3 DNA reads TGTGCCAGCACCAAGGGGACTACGAACACCGGGGAGCTGTTTTTT.

The gene calls are TRBV5-5 and TRBJ1-5; 7 bases fit TRBD1. J was trimmed by 4 bases and V by 4 bases; bases with no gene match: 8. This CDR3 comprises 15 residues. The germline V gene has CDR1 SGHKS and CDR2 YYEKEE (reference sequence). The CDR3 DNA sequence: TGTGCCAGCAGCCCATGGACAGGTGAAAATCAGCCCCAGCATTTT. Its protein is CASSPWTGENQPQHF.

The CDR3 reads CASSDTGTGDYRENEKLFF. The CDR3 nucleotides read TGTGCCAGCAGTGACACTGGGACAGGGGACTATAGGGAAAATGAAAAACTGTTTTTT. The chain couples TRBV6-4 to TRBJ1-4; 10 positions agree with TRBD1. The CDR3 runs 19 residues. V was pared by 2 bases and J by 5 bases, with 14 bases of the junction left unmatched. Per the germline V gene, CDR1 is MRHNA and CDR2 is SNTAGT.

The chain recombines TRBV18 with TRBJ1-2; a weak D match, TRBD1 (5 bases). The germline gives CDR1 KGHSH, CDR2 LQKENI. The V and J ends lost 2 bases and 4 bases respectively, with 20 bases between them. This CDR3 has 17 amino acids. CDR3 protein: CASSPRVRTDRGYGYTF. The CDR3 DNA sequence: TGTGCCAGCTCACCAAGGGTCCGGACCGATAGGGGCTATGGCTACACCTTC.

V is TRBV19 and J is TRBJ2-3; D perhaps matches TRBD1 (6 bases). The CDR3 is made up of 16 amino acids. Trimming cost V 3 bases and J 0 bases, with 13 bases left between them. CDR1 is LNHDA and CDR2 is SQIVND in the germline V gene (reference sequence). This CDR3 is CASSIRTATSTDTQYF. In DNA, the CDR3 is TGTGCCAGTAGTATTAGGACAGCGACTAGCACAGATACGCAGTATTTT.

The rearrangement uses TRBV11-2 and TRBJ1-4; D remains ambiguous. The ends were cut back, 0 bases at V and 8 bases at J, with 10 bases in the middle. Germline CDR1 is SGHAT and CDR2 is FQNNGV. The CDR3 has 14 amino acids. The CDR3 nucleotides read TGTGCCAGCAGCTTAGATAATGGCAGGGAAAAACTGTTTTTT. The encoded protein is CASSLDNGREKLFF.

The V gene is TRBV7-3, the J gene TRBJ1-6, with 9 positions matching TRBD1. Germline V gives CDR1 SGHTA, CDR2 FQGTGA. J gave up 7 bases and V 6 bases, and 7 bases lay outside the gene matches. This CDR3 comprises 15 residues. CDR3 nucleotides: TGTGCCAGCAGAGCAGGGACAGGGTTAAATTCACCCCTCCACTTT. This encodes CASRAGTGLNSPLHF.

This clone was detected once. This rearrangement joins TRBV13 to TRBJ2-2; D gene unclear. Germline V gene data show CDR1 as PRHDT and CDR2 as FYEKMQ (reference sequence). The V end was cut by 5 bases, the J end by 2 bases, with 12 bases between. This CDR3 has 15 residues. CDR3 in amino acids: CASSPDSINTGELFF. The CDR3 coding sequence is TGTGCCAGCAGCCCCGACTCCATTAACACCGGGGAGCTGTTTTTT.

This chain uses TRBV7-3 with TRBJ1-1; TRBD1 is a possible D gene (6 bases). Trimming shortened V by 1 base and J by 7 bases, and 10 bases separated the two germline ends. Germline V lookup: CDR1 SGHTA, CDR2 FQGTGA. The CDR3 runs to 13 residues. CDR3 loop: CASSLRTEVEAFF. CDR3 sequence (DNA): TGTGCCAGCAGCTTAAGGACAGAAGTTGAAGCTTTCTTT.

This chain joins TRBV5-1 and TRBJ2-3, with 9 bases lining up with TRBD2. J was trimmed by 4 bases and V by 0 bases; bases with no gene match: 3. This CDR3 is built from 15 residues. CDR1 is SGHRS, CDR2 YFSETQ, per germline. The CDR3 nucleotides read TGCGCCAGCAGCTTGGCAGGGACTAGCCCAGATACGCAGTATTTT. Translated, it gives CASSLAGTSPDTQYF.

The V gene is TRBV6-2 or TRBV6-3, the J gene TRBJ1-5, with TRBD1 matching over 7 bases. The V gene end was trimmed by 2 bases and the J gene end by 1 base; junction bases not matched to a gene: 2. This CDR3 has 15 amino acids. Germline assignment: CDR1 MNHEY and CDR2 SVGEGT. The DNA for the CDR3 is TGTGCCAGCAGTTACACGGGACAGAGCAATCAGCCCCAGCATTTT. This translates into CASSYTGQSNQPQHF.